The 23 T cell receptor beta chains below were found in one sample sequenced in a study of shared clonotypes between healthy human individuals (dated by TCRdb to the early 2020s). Library construction relied on the immunoSEQ multiplex PCR assay. The immuneACCESS repertoire file appears here via TCRdb, limited to in-frame rearrangements. These files lack a portion of the clones; in checked studies, under half of the deficit traces to unresolved V genes, and the cause of the others is not known. For this sample the table gives more than 450,000 clones, of which approximately 85% were detected only once. In total, the top ten clones hold 13% of the sample. The source material was PBMCs. These receptors were obtained from a woman between 35 and 50 years old in good health. Some clones in this sample may be carry-over from other donors' samples.

The CDR3 sequence: CASAEAQVSQGAEQYF. CDR3 in DNA: TGTGCCAGCGCCGAAGCACAGGTTTCCCAAGGGGCCGAGCAGTACTTC. The rearrangement uses TRBV27 and TRBJ2-7, with D maybe TRBD1 (5 bases). This CDR3 comprises 16 residues. The V gene's germline CDR1 is MNHEY and CDR2 SMNVEV (reference sequence). V lost 8 bases to trimming and J lost 6 bases, with 26 bases between them.

To note about this clone: This clone may be a read error of a much larger clone one base away. This chain connects TRBV11-2 to TRBJ2-5; 8 nucleotides match TRBD2. Judging by the DNA end, TRBJ2-7 fits better; the J call may be wrong. The CDR3 is made up of 14 amino acids. The V gene's germline CDR1 is SGHAT and CDR2 FQNNGV. The CDR3 DNA is TGTGCCAGCAGCTTAGGGACTAGCCTCTACGAGCAGTACTTC. Translated: CASSLGTSLYEQYF.

J is TRBJ2-3 and V is TRBV19; weak D call: TRBD1 (5 bases). CDR1 and CDR2 (germline): LNHDA, SQIVND (reference sequence). The CDR3 has 13 residues. Trimming stripped 3 bases from V and 14 bases from J, with 18 bases between. The CDR3 loop is CASSIRSLGVRYF. DNA for the CDR3: TGTGCCAGTAGTATTCGGTCGCTAGGGGTACGGTATTTT.

The chain carries TRBV5-1 and TRBJ1-2; D gene unclear. The V gene lost 0 bases and the J gene lost 7 bases, with 13 bases spanning the gap. The CDR3 has 14 residues. Germline lookup yields CDR1 SGHRS and CDR2 YFSETQ. For the CDR3, the DNA is TGCGCCAGCAGCTTGGAGGGTAAGGGCCTTGGCTACACCTTC. It encodes CASSLEGKGLGYTF.

The rearrangement links TRBV19 to TRBJ2-7; TRBD2 might be the D (5 bases). This CDR3 has 14 residues. Trimming took off 4 bases at V and 4 bases at J, with 14 bases between the two ends. Germline V gene lookup returns CDR1 LNHDA and CDR2 SQIVND (reference sequence). The CDR3 DNA follows: TGTGCCAGTAGTACGGGAACAGCCCGGTACGAGCAGTACTTC. It encodes CASSTGTARYEQYF.

V usage is TRBV9 and J usage is TRBJ2-2; tentative D call: TRBD1 (5 bases). The CDR3 has 15 amino acids. The germline V gene has CDR1 SGDLS and CDR2 YYNGEE. Between the trimmed V and J ends, which lost 3 bases and 4 bases, there was a span of 13 bases. CDR3 DNA: TGTGCCAGCAGCGCCAGACCAGGGTCCACCGGGGAGCTGTTTTTT. Protein product: CASSARPGSTGELFF.

The chain carries TRBV30 and TRBJ2-4, with a possible D match to TRBD1 (5 bases). Trimming removed 1 base from V and 1 base from J, with 11 bases in between. Germline CDR1 GTSNPN, CDR2 SVGIG (reference sequence). The CDR3 is 15 amino acids. The CDR3 DNA sequence: TGTGCCTGGAGTGAACACAGGATTGCCAAAAACATTCAGTACTTC. Translated: CAWSEHRIAKNIQYF.

The genes are TRBV28 and TRBJ2-7, with D perhaps TRBD2 (5 bases). V was shortened by 3 bases and J by 2 bases, with 11 bases between the two germline ends. CDR3 length: 14 residues. Per germline, CDR1 MDHEN and CDR2 SYDVKM. Written as DNA, the CDR3 is TGTGCCAGCAGTTTGCCGGCGGGCCCCTACGAGCAGTACTTC. Translating gives CASSLPAGPYEQYF.

V and J are TRBV5-4 and TRBJ2-2; 11 bases map to TRBD1. The junction had 4 bases not matched to a gene; V was cut back by 0 bases and J by 6 bases. Germline V gene lookup returns CDR1 SGHNT and CDR2 YYREEE (reference sequence). The CDR3 totals 16 residues. The CDR3 nucleotides read TGTGCCAGCAGCTTGGCCGGGACAGGGGGGTCCGGGGAGCTGTTTTTT. It yields the protein CASSLAGTGGSGELFF. Together with reference TRBV5-4 and TRBJ2-2, the CDR3 gives the full variable domain: ETGVTQSPTHLIKTRGQQVTLRCSSQSGHNTVSWYQQALGQGPQFIFQYYREEENGRGNFPPRFSGLQFPNYSSELNVNALELDDSALYLCASSLAGTGGSGELFFGEGSRLTVL.

The chain carries TRBV5-1 and TRBJ1-3; D is unclear. There are 14 residues in the CDR3. CDR1 and CDR2 (germline): SGHRS, YFSETQ. V shed 0 bases and J shed 4 bases, with 8 bases lying between them. CDR3 residues: CASSLEGVGNTIYF. CDR3 sequence (DNA): TGCGCCAGCAGCTTGGAGGGTGTCGGAAACACCATATATTTT.

V and J are TRBV10-2 and TRBJ2-7; no clear D gene. This CDR3 has 13 amino acids. Germline V gene sequence: CDR1 WSHSY, CDR2 SAAADI. V was cut by 6 bases and J by 2 bases, with 11 bases left in between. The CDR3 reads CASSSGFPYEQYF. DNA for the CDR3: TGCGCCAGCAGCTCCGGGTTTCCCTACGAGCAGTACTTC.

The V and J genes are TRBV6-5 and TRBJ2-7; possibly TRBD1 or TRBD2 for D (5 bases each). Germline CDR1 reads MNHEY; CDR2 reads SVGAGI. V lost 7 bases, J lost 7 bases, and 11 bases lay in between. This CDR3 has 11 amino acids. In DNA, the CDR3 is TGTGCCAGCATCCAGGGCGGGGAGCAGTACTTC. Translation: CASIQGGEQYF.

This chain connects TRBV7-2 to TRBJ2-2, with TRBD2 matching over 7 bases. Looked up from germline, CDR1 is SGHTA and CDR2 is FQGNSA. Trimming removed 5 bases from V and 7 bases from J; junction bases left unmatched: 16. The CDR3 runs to 17 residues. The CDR3 sequence is CASSVGGGPSVGGELFF. CDR3 bases: TGTGCCAGCAGCGTTGGGGGAGGGCCAAGTGTAGGCGGGGAGCTGTTTTTT.

There are many counts of this clone. The CDR3: CASSKPAGSGETQYF. The CDR3 nucleotides are TGTGCCAGCAGCAAACCGGCAGGGTCTGGTGAGACCCAGTACTTC. The V and J genes are TRBV21-1 and TRBJ2-5; the D call TRBD1 from the table was never checked on the DNA. TRBV21-1 is an annotated pseudogene. The CDR3 loop spans 15 amino acids.

The CDR3 region is CSVSRGPNSYEQYF. CDR3 coding DNA: TGCAGCGTGTCCAGGGGGCCCAACTCCTACGAGCAGTACTTC. This chain links TRBV29-1 with TRBJ2-7; TRBD1 matches at 8 bases. Germline V lookup: CDR1 SQVTM, CDR2 ANQGSEA. After removal of 6 bases from V and 0 bases from J, the junction contained 7 bases not matched to a gene. CDR3 length: 14 amino acids.

The genes are TRBV28 and TRBJ1-1, with D possibly TRBD1 on 5 matching bases. The V end was cut by 3 bases, the J end by 3 bases, with 8 bases between. Germline CDR1 is MDHEN and CDR2 is SYDVKM. The CDR3 spans 13 residues. The CDR3 reads CASSFPGHTEAFF. CDR3 nucleotides: TGTGCCAGCAGTTTTCCAGGGCACACTGAAGCTTTCTTT.

The V gene is TRBV5-4, the J gene TRBJ2-7, with TRBD1 matching 10 bases. CDR1 and CDR2 from the germline V gene are SGHNT and YYREEE (reference sequence). The CDR3 is 15 amino acids. Germline trimming cut 4 bases from V and 3 bases from J; bases unmatched to any gene: 7. CDR3 nucleotides: TGTGCCAGCAGCCAGGCCGGGACAGGGGTCTACGAGCAGTACTTC. Translating it yields CASSQAGTGVYEQYF.

The chain joins TRBV6-1 to TRBJ2-3; the D is unclear. CDR3 length equals 13 residues. V lost 6 bases, J lost 8 bases, and 15 bases lay in between. Germline CDR1 and CDR2: MNHNS and SASEGT. CDR3 bases: TGTGCCAGCAGCCCAGAACCGAGAGCTACGCAGTATTTT. It is translated as CASSPEPRATQYF.

The chain recombines TRBV2 with TRBJ2-7; 8 nucleotides agree with TRBD2. In germline, CDR1 is SNHLY, CDR2 FYNNEI. This CDR3 is 14 amino acids long. V dropped 5 bases and J dropped 4; count of bases not matched to a gene: 7. The CDR3 nucleotides read TGTGCCAGCAGTCCACTAGCGGACCCGTACGAGCAGTACTTC. It is translated as CASSPLADPYEQYF.

As concerns this clone: Different DNA sequences within this sample yield the same CDR3. The chain joins TRBV10-1 to TRBJ2-5; no clear D. Trimming took off 3 bases at V and 4 bases at J, with 3 bases between the two ends. The V gene's germline CDR1 is WNHNN and CDR2 SYGVQD (reference sequence). The CDR3 spans 11 residues. CDR3 coding DNA: TGCGCCAGCAGTGAAGGAGAGACCCAGTACTTC. Translating it yields CASSEGETQYF.

This clone showed up just a few times. The chain links TRBV7-6 to TRBJ1-1; no clear D gene. The length of the CDR3 is 14 residues. Germline CDR1 and CDR2: SGHVS and FNYEAQ. Trimming removed 7 bases from V and 4 bases from J, with 16 bases in between. CDR3: CASKQRGGITEAFF. CDR3 in DNA: TGTGCCAGCAAACAGCGGGGAGGGATCACTGAAGCTTTCTTT.

The chain carries TRBV5-1 and TRBJ2-7, with D perhaps being TRBD1 or TRBD2 (5 bases each). Germline assignment: CDR1 SGHRS and CDR2 YFSETQ. CDR3 size: 16 residues. Trimming stripped 2 bases from V and 3 bases from J, with 18 bases between. The CDR3, as DNA: TGCGCCAGCAGCTTTGGGGTCGGGGACCAGCGCTACGAGCAGTACTTC. Its protein is CASSFGVGDQRYEQYF.

The chain recombines TRBV7-2 with TRBJ2-1, with 7 bases aligning to TRBD2. Per germline, CDR1 SGHTA and CDR2 FQGNSA. The J segment lost 4 bases and the V segment lost 5 bases, leaving 5 bases of the junction unmatched. The CDR3 runs 14 residues. The CDR3 DNA reads as TGTGCCAGCAGCCCACAAGCGGGATACAATGAGCAGTTCTTC. Protein: CASSPQAGYNEQFF.